The 12 T cell receptor beta chains below come from one sample, sequenced in a study of T cells in Graves' hyperthyroidism and ophthalmopathy. Regions amplified from RNA transcripts were the TCR beta CDR3 regions. The primer set for the first-round RT-PCR of the TCR CDR3 was HTBI. A single record per CDR3 protein comes from TCRdb applying MiXCR to the multiplex PCR reads. The sample has roughly 400,000 distinct CDR3 sequences, about an eighth seen once. Input material: blood. All receptors come from a middle-aged man with Graves' ophthalmopathy.

The rearrangement uses TRBV10-1 and TRBJ2-3, with 15 bases lining up with TRBD2. CDR3 length: 18 residues. V lost 5 bases to trimming and J lost 8 bases; unmatched junction nucleotides: 14. Germline-derived CDR1 and CDR2 are WNHNN and SYGVQD (reference sequence). CDR3 residues: CASSPDRGLAGGGGTQYF. In DNA, the CDR3 is TGCGCCAGCAGTCCGGACCGGGGACTAGCGGGAGGAGGGGGTACGCAGTATTTT.

This clonotype was seen many times. CDR3 in amino acids: CASSALGLAGVRTPLTDTQYF. CDR3 DNA sequence: TGTGCCAGCAGCGCCCTGGGGCTAGCGGGAGTTCGTACCCCCCTTACAGATACGCAGTATTTT. The chain links TRBV7-3 to TRBJ2-3, with TRBD2 matching 10 bases. With 5 bases clipped from V and 3 bases from J, the junction kept 23 bases outside the gene matches. Per the germline V gene, CDR1 is SGHTA and CDR2 is FQGTGA. The CDR3 is 21 amino acids.

Remarks on this clonotype: A read error may be the cause here, since a much bigger clone is one base away. The genes are TRBV24-1 and TRBJ1-4; perhaps TRBD1 as D (5 bases). The CDR3 loop spans 15 amino acids. Between the trimmed V and J ends, which lost 5 bases and 4 bases, there was a span of 13 bases. Germline CDR1 is KGHDR and CDR2 is SFDVKD. The CDR3 coding sequence is TGTGCCACCAGTGGCTCGGGAGGGGTTAATGAAAAACTGTTTTTT. It is translated as CATSGSGGVNEKLFF.

The table lists this clonotype with a count of one. A much larger clone lies one base from this, so it may be a read error. The chain joins TRBV27 to TRBJ1-1; D gene uncertain. The CDR3 is 13 amino acids. Per the germline V gene, CDR1 is MNHEY and CDR2 is SMNVEV (reference sequence). CDR3 region: CVSSPRKNTEAFF. DNA for the CDR3: TGTGTCAGCAGCCCCAGGAAGAACACTGAAGCTTTCTTT.

Ten or more counts support this clonotype. The gene calls are TRBV7-6 and TRBJ2-5; perhaps TRBD2 as D (5 bases). V gave up 2 bases and J gave up 5 bases, with 9 bases separating them. CDR1 is SGHVS, CDR2 FNYEAQ, per germline. CDR3 length: 13 residues. CDR3 sequence (DNA): TGTGCCAGCAGCTTAAAGAGGAGGGAGACCCAGTACTTC. Protein sequence: CASSLKRRETQYF. Using reference TRBV7-6 and TRBJ2-5 for the parts outside the CDR3, the full variable domain is GAGVSQSPRYKVTKRGQDVALRCDPISGHVSLYWYRQALGQGPEFLTYFNYEAQQDKSGLPNDRFSAERPEGSISTLTIQRTEQRDSAMYRCASSLKRRETQYFGPGTRLLVL.

This clonotype appeared many times. The chain links TRBV20-1 to TRBJ1-5, with unresolved D. CDR1 and CDR2 from the germline V gene are DFQATT and SNEGSKA (reference sequence). The V and J ends lost 1 base and 1 base respectively, with 5 bases between them. CDR3 length equals 13 residues. The CDR3 loop reads CSARVESNQPQHF. CDR3 coding DNA: TGCAGTGCTAGAGTTGAGAGCAATCAGCCCCAGCATTTT.

This clonotype was counted only a few times. The J gene is TRBJ2-5, the V gene TRBV20-1; 14 positions match TRBD2. The germline gives CDR1 DFQATT, CDR2 SNEGSKA (reference sequence). V shed 5 bases, J shed 5 bases, and the junction held 16 bases outside the gene matches. This CDR3 has 18 amino acids. The CDR3 is CSAHLPPGLAGVWETQYF. The CDR3 nucleotides are TGCAGTGCTCATCTACCGCCGGGACTAGCGGGAGTTTGGGAGACCCAGTACTTC.

A few counts support this clonotype. This rearrangement joins TRBV24-1 to TRBJ2-1; 7 positions match TRBD1. J gave up 3 bases and V 7 bases, and 2 bases lay outside the gene matches. Germline CDR1 KGHDR, CDR2 SFDVKD. The CDR3 has 13 residues. The CDR3 here is CATSRDSYNEQFF. In nucleotides, the CDR3 is TGTGCCACCAGCCGGGACAGCTACAATGAGCAGTTCTTC.

This clonotype was found many times. The chain joins TRBV3-1 to TRBJ1-2; no clear D. Germline V lookup: CDR1 LGHDT, CDR2 YNNKEL (reference sequence). The CDR3 has 13 residues. V was trimmed by 8 bases and J by 8 bases, leaving 18 bases between them. CDR3 coding DNA: TGTGCCAGCGGGAAAACAGAAAGAACCGGCTACACCTTC. Amino acids: CASGKTERTGYTF.

This clonotype was detected ten times or more. The gene calls are TRBV13 and TRBJ2-5; TRBD2 matches at 9 bases. V lost 8 bases, J lost 2 bases, and 3 bases stayed unmatched. Germline assignment: CDR1 PRHDT and CDR2 FYEKMQ (reference sequence). The CDR3 contains 13 residues. Here the CDR3 reads CASGREGQETQYF. CDR3 nucleotides: TGTGCCAGCGGGCGGGAGGGACAAGAGACCCAGTACTTC.

This clonotype was detected ten times or more. This sequence joins TRBV30 and TRBJ1-4; tentative D call: TRBD1 (6 bases). CDR3 length: 13 amino acids. The V and J ends lost 1 base and 10 bases respectively, with 13 bases between them. Germline CDR1 and CDR2: GTSNPN and SVGIG (reference sequence). In nucleotides, the CDR3 is TGTGCCTGGAGTGGGGGGCTGAGGCGAAAACTGTTTTTT. Its translation is CAWSGGLRRKLFF.

This clonotype was seen many times. This chain connects TRBV3-1 to TRBJ2-5; D is possibly TRBD2 (5 bases). The CDR3 runs to 15 residues. Trimming shortened V by 1 base and J by 2 bases, and 11 bases separated the two germline ends. Germline assignment: CDR1 LGHDT and CDR2 YNNKEL (reference sequence). The CDR3 DNA reads as TGTGCCAGCAGCCAAGGACCTAGCACTCAAGAGACCCAGTACTTC. It encodes CASSQGPSTQETQYF.